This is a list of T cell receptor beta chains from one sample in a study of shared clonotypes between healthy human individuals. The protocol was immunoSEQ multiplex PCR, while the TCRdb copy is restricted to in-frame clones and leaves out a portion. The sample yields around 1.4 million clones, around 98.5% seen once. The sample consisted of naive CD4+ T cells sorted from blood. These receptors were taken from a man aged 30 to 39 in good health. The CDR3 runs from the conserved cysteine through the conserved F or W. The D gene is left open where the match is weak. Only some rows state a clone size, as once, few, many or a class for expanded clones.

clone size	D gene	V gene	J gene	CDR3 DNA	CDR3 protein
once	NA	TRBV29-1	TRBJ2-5	TGCAGCGTTGGCCGAAGGGGGAGCATGGAAGAGACCCAGTACTTC	CSVGRRGSMEETQYF
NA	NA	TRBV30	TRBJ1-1	TGTGCCTGGGCAAGGACTCGGGAGGGCACTGAAGCTTTCTTT	CAWARTREGTEAFF
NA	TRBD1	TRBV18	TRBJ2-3	TGTGCCAGCTCACCAGGGGACAGCGCAGGAACGCAGTATTTT	CASSPGDSAGTQYF
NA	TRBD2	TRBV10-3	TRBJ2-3	TGTGCCATCAGTGAGACTAGCGGGATGACAGATACGCAGTATTTT	CAISETSGMTDTQYF
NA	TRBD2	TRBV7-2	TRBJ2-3	TGTGCCAGCAGCCCCCGGACTAGCGGGAGAGGCACAGATACGCAGTATTTT	CASSPRTSGRGTDTQYF
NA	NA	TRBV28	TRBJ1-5	TGTGCCAGCAGTTTATGGAGGTTGGGGGGTGGTAATCAGCCCCAGCATTTT	CASSLWRLGGGNQPQHF
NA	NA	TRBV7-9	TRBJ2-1	TGTGCCAGCAGGGGTGGGGGCAATGAGCAGTTCTTC	CASRGGGNEQFF
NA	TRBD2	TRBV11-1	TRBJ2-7	TGTGCCAGCAGCCGGACTAGGCGTTGCGAGCAGTACTTC	CASSRTRRCEQYF
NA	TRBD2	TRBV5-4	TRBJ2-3	TGTGCCAGCAGACATAGCGGGAGGGCCCCGGATACGCAGTATTTT	CASRHSGRAPDTQYF
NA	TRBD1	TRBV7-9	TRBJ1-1	TGTGCCAGCAGACCCGACAGGGCCCATACGAACACTGAAGCTTTCTTT	CASRPDRAHTNTEAFF
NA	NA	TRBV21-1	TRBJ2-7	TGTGCCAGCAGCAAAATCGAGGGGGGCGAGCAGTACTTC	CASSKIEGGEQYF
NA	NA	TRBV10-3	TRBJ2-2	TGTGCCATCAGTGAGTCGCGGGACGCTTCCCTGTTTTTT	CAISESRDASLFF
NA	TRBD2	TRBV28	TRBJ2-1	TGTGCCAGCAGAAATAGCGGGAGTGGTCCCAATGAGCAGTTCTTC	CASRNSGSGPNEQFF
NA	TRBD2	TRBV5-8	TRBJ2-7	TGTGCCAGCAGCTGGCTGGGTTCTAGCGGGAGCCTTATATCTCGAGAGCAGTACTTC	CASSWLGSSGSLISREQYF
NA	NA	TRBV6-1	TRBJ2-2	TGTGCCAGCCGGGAGTCGGGCACCGGGGAGCTGTTTTTT	CASRESGTGELFF
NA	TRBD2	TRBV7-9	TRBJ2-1	TGTGCCAGCAGGGATTTAGCGGGAGGGCCCTTCAATGAGCAGTTCTTC	CASRDLAGGPFNEQFF
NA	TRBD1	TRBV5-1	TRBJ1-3	TGCGCCAGCAGCCCGGACAGGGGCTCTGGAAACACCATATATTTT	CASSPDRGSGNTIYF
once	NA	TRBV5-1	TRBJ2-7	TGCGCCAGCAGCTTGGCCGGAGATTCCTACGAGCAGTACTTC	CASSLAGDSYEQYF
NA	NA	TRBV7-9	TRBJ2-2	TGTGCCAGCAGCCTTAGTCTCGGGGCCCCCCCCGACACCGGGGAGCTGTTTTTT	CASSLSLGAPPDTGELFF
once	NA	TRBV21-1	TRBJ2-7	TGTGCCAGCAGCAAAAGGGGGCAGGGGTCCTACGAGCAGTACTTC	CASSKRGQGSYEQYF
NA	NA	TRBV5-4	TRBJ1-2	TGTGCCAGCAGCTTGGCAGCAGGAAGATATGGCTACACCTTC	CASSLAAGRYGYTF
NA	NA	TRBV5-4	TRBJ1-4	TGTGCCAGCAGCCCGGGTGCCCCGGGCGAAAAACTGTTTTTT	CASSPGAPGEKLFF
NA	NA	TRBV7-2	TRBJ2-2	TGTGCCAGCAGCTTACCTTGGGGCGCCCGGACCGGGGAGCTGTTTTTT	CASSLPWGARTGELFF
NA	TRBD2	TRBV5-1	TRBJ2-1	TGCGCCAGCAGCACCGGACTAGCGGGAGGTTCCTACAATGAGCAGTTCTTC	CASSTGLAGGSYNEQFF
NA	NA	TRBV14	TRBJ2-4	TGTGCCAGCAGCCAACGATCCGGGAACCAGCAAGGAAACATTCAGTACTTC	CASSQRSGNQQGNIQYF
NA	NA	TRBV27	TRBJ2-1	TGTGCCAGCAGTTTTGGCCGGGTGGATGAGCAGTTCTTC	CASSFGRVDEQFF
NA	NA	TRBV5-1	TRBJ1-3	TGCGCCAGCAGCTTGGAATTCTCTGGAAACACCATATATTTT	CASSLEFSGNTIYF
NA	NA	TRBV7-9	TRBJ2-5	TGTGCCAGCAGCCCAGAATCCCGGACCCAGTACTTC	CASSPESRTQYF
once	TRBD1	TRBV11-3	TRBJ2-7	TGTGCCAGCAGCTTAGGACAGGGAGTGGGTTCCTACGAGCAGTACTTC	CASSLGQGVGSYEQYF
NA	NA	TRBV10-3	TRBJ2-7	TGTGCCATCAACCGGGACGGCCACGAGCAGTACTTC	CAINRDGHEQYF
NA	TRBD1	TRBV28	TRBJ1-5	TGTGCCAGCAGGGCGAGACAGGGGTGGATGAGCAATCAGCCCCAGCATTTT	CASRARQGWMSNQPQHF
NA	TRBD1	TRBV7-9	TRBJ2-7	TGTGCCAGCAGCTTAGGGACAGGGAGGTACGAGCAGTACTTC	CASSLGTGRYEQYF
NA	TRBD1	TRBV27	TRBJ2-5	TGTGCCAGCAGTATAAAACAGGGGGCGACCAGGGAGACCCAGTACTTC	CASSIKQGATRETQYF
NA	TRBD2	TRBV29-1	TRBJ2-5	TGCAGCGCTCGGACTAGGGAAGAGACCCAGTACTTC	CSARTREETQYF
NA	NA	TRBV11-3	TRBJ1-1	TGTGCCAGCAGCTTTACAAGGAACACTGAAGCTTTCTTT	CASSFTRNTEAFF
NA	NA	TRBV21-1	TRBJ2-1	TGTGCCAGCAGCAATGGGCATCACAACAATGAGCAGTTCTTC	CASSNGHHNNEQFF
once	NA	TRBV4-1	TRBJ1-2	TGCGCCAGCAGTCTGGGGGGATCCTATGGCTACACCTTC	CASSLGGSYGYTF
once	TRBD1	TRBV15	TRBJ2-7	TGTGCCACCAGCAGAGGAGGGACAGGGGTCTACGAGCAGTACTTC	CATSRGGTGVYEQYF
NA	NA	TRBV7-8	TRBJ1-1	TGTGCCAGCAGCTTATCTGGACGAGGGACTGAAGCTTTCTTT	CASSLSGRGTEAFF
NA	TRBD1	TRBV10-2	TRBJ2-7	TGCGCCAGCAGTCCCGGGACAGGCCACTACGAGCAGTACTTC	CASSPGTGHYEQYF
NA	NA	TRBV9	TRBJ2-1	TGTGCCAGCAGCGTAGTAGGCGAGCAGTTCTTC	CASSVVGEQFF